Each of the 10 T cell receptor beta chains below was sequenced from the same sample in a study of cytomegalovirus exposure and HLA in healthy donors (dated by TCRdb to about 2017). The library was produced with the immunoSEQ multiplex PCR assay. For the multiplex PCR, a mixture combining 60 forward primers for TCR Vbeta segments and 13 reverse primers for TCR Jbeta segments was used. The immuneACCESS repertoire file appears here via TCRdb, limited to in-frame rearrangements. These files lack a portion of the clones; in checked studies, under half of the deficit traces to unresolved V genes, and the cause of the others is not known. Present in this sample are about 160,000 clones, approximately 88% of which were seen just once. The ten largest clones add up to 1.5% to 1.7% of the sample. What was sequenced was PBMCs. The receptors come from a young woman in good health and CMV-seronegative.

The CDR3 DNA reads TGCAGCTTGGGGCGGGGAAGGTACGAGCAGTACTTC. The encoded protein is CSLGRGRYEQYF. The rearrangement links TRBV29-1 to TRBJ2-7, with a possible D match to TRBD2 (6 bases). V was shortened by 8 bases and J by 4 bases, with 15 bases between the two germline ends. CDR1 is SQVTM and CDR2 is ANQGSEA in the germline V gene. This CDR3 region has 12 residues.

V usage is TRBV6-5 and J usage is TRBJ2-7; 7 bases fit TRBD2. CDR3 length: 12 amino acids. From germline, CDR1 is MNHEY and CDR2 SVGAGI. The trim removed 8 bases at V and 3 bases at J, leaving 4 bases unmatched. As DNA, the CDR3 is TGTGCCAGCGGGGGGGGATTCTACGAGCAGTACTTC. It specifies CASGGGFYEQYF.

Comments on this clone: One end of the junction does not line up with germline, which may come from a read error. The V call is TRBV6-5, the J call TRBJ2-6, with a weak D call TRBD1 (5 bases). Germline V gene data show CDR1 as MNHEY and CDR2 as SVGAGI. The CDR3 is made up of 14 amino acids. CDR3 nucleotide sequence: TGTGCCAGCAGTTCTTACTCTGGGGCCAACGGCCTGACTTTC. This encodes CASSSYSGANGLTF.

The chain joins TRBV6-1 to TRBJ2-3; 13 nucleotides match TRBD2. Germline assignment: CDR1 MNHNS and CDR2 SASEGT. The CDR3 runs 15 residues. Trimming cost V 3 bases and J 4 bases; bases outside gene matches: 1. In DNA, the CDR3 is TGTGCCAGCAGTGAGGGACTAGCGGGGCCAGATACGCAGTATTTT. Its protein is CASSEGLAGPDTQYF.

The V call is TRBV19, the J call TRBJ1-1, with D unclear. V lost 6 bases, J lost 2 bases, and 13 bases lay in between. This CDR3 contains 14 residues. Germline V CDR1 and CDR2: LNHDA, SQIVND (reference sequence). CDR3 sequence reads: CASRSGHSNTEAFF. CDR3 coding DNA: TGTGCCAGTAGGTCGGGTCATAGTAACACTGAAGCTTTCTTT.

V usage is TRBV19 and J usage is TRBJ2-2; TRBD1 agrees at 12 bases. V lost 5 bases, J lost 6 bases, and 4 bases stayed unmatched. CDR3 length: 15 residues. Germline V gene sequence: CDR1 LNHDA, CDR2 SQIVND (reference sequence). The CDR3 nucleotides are TGTGCCAGTAGTCTGGGGACAGGGGGCTCCGGGGAGCTGTTTTTT. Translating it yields CASSLGTGGSGELFF.

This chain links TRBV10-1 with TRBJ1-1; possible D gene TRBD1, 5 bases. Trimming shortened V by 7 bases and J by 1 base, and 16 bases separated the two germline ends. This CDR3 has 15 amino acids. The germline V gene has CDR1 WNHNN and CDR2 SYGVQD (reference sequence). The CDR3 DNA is TGCGCCAGCACCTCAGGACATAGCGGGAACACTGAAGCTTTCTTT. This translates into CASTSGHSGNTEAFF.

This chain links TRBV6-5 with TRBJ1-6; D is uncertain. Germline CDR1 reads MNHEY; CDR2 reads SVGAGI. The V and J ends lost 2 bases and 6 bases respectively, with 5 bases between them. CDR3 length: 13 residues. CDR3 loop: CASSYAINSPLHF. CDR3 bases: TGTGCCAGCAGTTACGCTATTAATTCACCCCTCCACTTT.

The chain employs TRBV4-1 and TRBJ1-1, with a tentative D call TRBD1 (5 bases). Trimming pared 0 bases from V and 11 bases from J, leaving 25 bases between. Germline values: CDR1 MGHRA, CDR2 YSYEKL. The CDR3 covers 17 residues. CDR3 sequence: CASSQDERGMGFGGAFF. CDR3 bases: TGCGCCAGCAGCCAAGATGAAAGGGGTATGGGTTTCGGTGGGGCTTTCTTT.

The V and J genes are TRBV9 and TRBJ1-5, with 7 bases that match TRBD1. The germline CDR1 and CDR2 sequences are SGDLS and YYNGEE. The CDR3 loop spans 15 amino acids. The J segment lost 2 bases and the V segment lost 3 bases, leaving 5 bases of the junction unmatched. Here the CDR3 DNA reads TGTGCCAGCAGCGCAGGAGGGGGCGGCAATCAGCCCCAGCATTTT. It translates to CASSAGGGGNQPQHF.